This T cell receptor (beta chain) was profiled in a study of T cell changes during pregnancy in multiple sclerosis. V gave up 6 bases and J gave up 2 bases, with 15 bases separating them. The CDR3 has 15 residues. Germline CDR1 is SGHAT and CDR2 is FQNNGV. This clone was counted once. Method: immunoSEQ multiplex PCR; TCRdb's copy keeps in-frame clones and lacks some. The sample lists just under 100,000 clones; 80% to 95% were seen once. The sequence was obtained from a female donor with multiple sclerosis, enrolled in a pregnancy study. The V and J genes are TRBV11-2 and TRBJ2-3; a possible D gene is TRBD2 (6 bases). The starting material was peripheral blood, obtained after pregnancy. The CDR3 region has the DNA TGTGCCAGCAGTTTGGGACTCCCCGCCACAGATACGCAGTATTTT. It translates to CASSLGLPATDTQYF.